The next 26 T cell receptor beta chains were all read from a single sample in a study of T cells expressing NK-cell markers. TCRdb re-analyzed the 5' RACE reads; it lists each CDR3 protein once, without DNA. In total, the table holds fewer than 550,000 distinct CDR3 sequences. Input material: blood T cells: a sorted CD56 or NKG2C T cell subset, CD4+ or CD8+ T cells, or bulk PBMC T cells (not recorded which). All receptors derive from a woman aged 45-60 years in good health.

The chain joins TRBV20-1 to TRBJ2-7; without DNA, the TCRdb call of TRBD1 cannot be checked. The CDR3 contains 13 residues. Germline CDR1 reads DFQATT; CDR2 reads SNEGSKA (reference sequence). CDR3 sequence reads: CSAQVDRLYEQYF.

This sequence joins TRBV4-1 and TRBJ2-5; TCRdb names TRBD1, which stays unverified in the absence of DNA. The germline V gene encodes CDR1 MGHRA and CDR2 YSYEKL. This CDR3 has 15 residues. The CDR3 here is CASSQGQDSIETQYF.

CDR3 residues: CAISESGDEQYF. The V and J genes are TRBV10-3 and TRBJ2-7; TCRdb designates TRBD1, a call that cannot be tested without DNA. Germline-derived CDR1 and CDR2 are ENHRY and SYGVKD. This CDR3 has 12 residues.

The chain couples TRBV3-1 to TRBJ1-2. This CDR3 comprises 13 residues. Germline CDR1 reads LGHDT; CDR2 reads YNNKEL (reference sequence). CDR3 loop: CASSQSSVGGYTF.

CDR3 amino acids: CASSQVGTGVQPQHF. The rearrangement joins TRBV4-2 to TRBJ1-5; lacking DNA, the TRBD1 call made by TCRdb goes unchecked. Per the germline V gene, CDR1 is LGHNA and CDR2 is YNFKEQ. This CDR3 has 15 amino acids.

The chain has TRBV12-3 or TRBV12-4 and TRBJ1-1; the D gene TCRdb calls, TRBD1, cannot be checked with no DNA. CDR3 length: 12 amino acids. CDR3 loop: CASSSWTGEAFF.

The rearrangement joins TRBV5-1 to TRBJ2-1; TCRdb's D call of TRBD2 is untestable without DNA. From germline, CDR1 is SGHRS and CDR2 YFSETQ. CDR3 length: 18 residues. CDR3 region: CASSPLGLAGNSYNEQFF.

The V and J genes are TRBV14 and TRBJ2-5; TCRdb proposes TRBD2, but this gene call is untestable without DNA. Germline assignment: CDR1 SGHDN and CDR2 FVKESK. The CDR3 sequence is 17 residues long. The CDR3 is CASSQDRLAGVRETQYF.

Here the CDR3 reads CASSTGLAGGPHEQFF. The V gene is TRBV5-1, the J gene TRBJ2-1; TCRdb selects TRBD2, and the lack of DNA leaves this call unchecked. The germline CDR1 and CDR2 sequences are SGHRS and YFSETQ. The CDR3 contains 16 residues.

V gene TRBV27 combines with J gene TRBJ2-1; TCRdb's D gene call, TRBD2, goes unchecked for lack of DNA. CDR3 length equals 12 residues. CDR1 and CDR2 from the germline V gene are MNHEY and SMNVEV (reference sequence). This CDR3 is CASSFGGVEQFF.

The J gene is TRBJ2-2, the V gene TRBV15; with no DNA, the TCRdb D assignment of TRBD2 cannot be verified. In germline, CDR1 is LNHNV, CDR2 YYDKDF (reference sequence). CDR3 length equals 15 residues. CDR3 sequence reads: CATSRDQGRTGELFF.

V and J are TRBV5-5 and TRBJ1-1. From germline, CDR1 is SGHKS and CDR2 YYEKEE (reference sequence). The CDR3 length is 13 residues. The CDR3 reads CASGRYTEPEAFF.

The chain has TRBV6-5 and TRBJ1-1. The germline V gene has CDR1 MNHEY and CDR2 SVGAGI. This CDR3 has 13 residues. This CDR3 reads CASSYRDRTEAFF.

The chain has TRBV23-1 and TRBJ2-6; TCRdb's D call of TRBD1 is untestable without DNA. TRBV23-1 is identified as an open reading frame with a role that is uncertain. The CDR3 is 17 amino acids. The CDR3 spells CASTQRPPTDGANVLTF.

The gene calls are TRBV11-2 and TRBJ1-1; without DNA, the TCRdb call of TRBD1 cannot be checked. The CDR3 length is 14 residues. CDR1 is SGHAT and CDR2 is FQNNGV in the germline V gene. The CDR3: CASSAWDGNTEAFF. The full variable domain, rest sourced from reference TRBV11-2 and TRBJ1-1, is EAGVAQSPRYKIIEKRQSVAFWCNPISGHATLYWYQQILGQGPKLLIQFQNNGVVDDSQLPKDRFSAERLKGVDSTLKIQPAKLEDSAVYLCASSAWDGNTEAFFGQGTRLTVV.

The chain is built from TRBV5-1 and TRBJ2-1; there is no DNA to check the TCRdb D call of TRBD2. Germline CDR1 and CDR2: SGHRS and YFSETQ. This CDR3 is built from 14 residues. The CDR3 protein is CASDKAGVRNEQFF.

The chain links TRBV27 to TRBJ2-5; lacking DNA, the TRBD1 call made by TCRdb goes unchecked. The CDR3 is made up of 12 amino acids. CDR1 is MNHEY, CDR2 SMNVEV, per germline (reference sequence). CDR3 in amino acids: CASNRVRETQYF.

V usage is TRBV12-3 or TRBV12-4 and J usage is TRBJ1-2. The CDR3 has 14 residues. This CDR3 reads CASSFTGRAEGYTF.

The chain is built from TRBV12-3 or TRBV12-4 and TRBJ2-5. The CDR3 runs to 15 residues. The chain's CDR3 is CASSLDVGFAETQYF.

The chain recombines TRBV11-2 with TRBJ2-3; the D gene TCRdb calls, TRBD1, cannot be checked with no DNA. Germline V gene data show CDR1 as SGHAT and CDR2 as FQNNGV. The CDR3 contains 14 residues. The CDR3: CASIRTGGADTQYF. The full variable domain, its missing parts supplied by reference TRBV11-2 and TRBJ2-3, is EAGVAQSPRYKIIEKRQSVAFWCNPISGHATLYWYQQILGQGPKLLIQFQNNGVVDDSQLPKDRFSAERLKGVDSTLKIQPAKLEDSAVYLCASIRTGGADTQYFGPGTRLTVL.

V and J are TRBV7-3 and TRBJ2-1; TCRdb returns TRBD1, unconfirmable since there is no DNA. Per the germline V gene, CDR1 is SGHTA and CDR2 is FQGTGA. This CDR3 has 15 amino acids. The CDR3 sequence is CASSPGGRGRGEQFF.

The rearrangement links TRBV11-2 to TRBJ2-7; there is no DNA to check the TCRdb D call of TRBD1. Germline V gives CDR1 SGHAT, CDR2 FQNNGV. The CDR3 consists of 19 residues. CDR3 in amino acids: CASSLSLSPRTGVPYEQYF.

The rearrangement joins TRBV4-1 to TRBJ1-1. Looked up from germline, CDR1 is MGHRA and CDR2 is YSYEKL. The CDR3 is 16 amino acids. CDR3 residues: CASSQGGQATNTEAFF.

The rearrangement joins TRBV9 to TRBJ2-1; TCRdb's assignment of TRBD2 cannot be checked, as there is no DNA. The germline V gene encodes CDR1 SGDLS and CDR2 YYNGEE. The CDR3 spans 15 residues. The CDR3 reads CASSVEPSGRTLQFF. The entire variable domain, with the rest obtained from reference TRBV9 and TRBJ2-1, is as follows: DSGVTQTPKHLITATGQRVTLRCSPRSGDLSVYWYQQSLDQGLQFLIQYYNGEERAKGNILERFSAQQFPDLHSELNLSSLELGDSALYFCASSVEPSGRTLQFFGPGTRLTVL.

The V and J genes are TRBV5-4 and TRBJ2-1; TCRdb lists TRBD2, though no DNA is available to test this call. The CDR3 extends over 16 amino acids. Germline V gene lookup returns CDR1 SGHNT and CDR2 YYREEE (reference sequence). The CDR3 loop reads CASSLEVAGGFNEQFF.

The chain carries TRBV12-3 or TRBV12-4 and TRBJ2-7. This CDR3 has 12 amino acids. This CDR3 is CASSLPPYEQYF.